A single sample is the source of the 14 T cell receptor beta chains below, sequenced in a study of T-cell reconstitution after alpha-beta-depleted transplantation in children (dated by TCRdb to 2015 to 2016). The sample's treatment or condition label, in plain terms: allogeneic hematopoietic cell transplantation with graft depleted of TCRalphabeta T cells and CD19 B cells. The protocol used for the library was PCR. The reads were generated on an Illumina HiSeq 2500. TCR libraries were prepared with molecular barcoding, using unique molecular identifiers to normalize TCRbeta repertoire quantification. TCRdb reanalyzed the raw reads on its own, using fastp at Q25 for trimming and MiXCR for clone calling, and kept in-frame beta chains. Every CDR3 protein is listed once, alongside the most common genes and DNA of its rows. This sample lists approximately 520,000 distinct CDR3 sequences; 11% were detected once. Of the sample, 14% is held by the ten largest clones.

Specimen: PBMCs, mostly from graft donor cells, collected 180 days after TCRalphabeta/CD19-depleted stem cell transplant. These receptors originate from a female patient aged 2-9 years who had a stem cell transplant for aplastic anemia, so the T cells may come from the graft donor.

In its sample, this clonotype was seen a few times. This chain links TRBV2 with TRBJ1-1, with TRBD1 identical over 8 bases. The ends lost 6 bases at V and 3 bases at J; junction bases unmatched: 12. Germline values: CDR1 SNHLY, CDR2 FYNNEI. This CDR3 region has 16 residues. CDR3 region: CASSHRDRLRDTEAFF. CDR3 nucleotide sequence: TGTGCCAGCAGCCACCGGGACAGGCTTCGTGACACTGAAGCTTTCTTT. The entire variable domain, with the rest obtained from reference TRBV2 and TRBJ1-1, is as follows: EPEVTQTPSHQVTQMGQEVILRCVPISNHLYFYWYRQILGQKVEFLVSFYNNEISEKSEIFDDQFSVERPDGSNFTLKIRSTKLEDSAMYFCASSHRDRLRDTEAFFGQGTRLTVV.

This clonotype was counted at least ten times. This sequence joins TRBV3-1 and TRBJ2-1; D is ambiguous. This CDR3 is built from 16 residues. V shed 8 bases and J shed 6 bases, with 23 bases lying between them. The germline V gene encodes CDR1 LGHDT and CDR2 YNNKEL (reference sequence). The CDR3, as DNA: TGTGCCAGCCGCCCGAACAGCTACTTTGATATCAATGAGCAGTTCTTC. It yields the protein CASRPNSYFDINEQFF.

This clonotype was counted between two and nine times. The J gene is TRBJ1-2, the V gene TRBV6-2 or TRBV6-3; weak D call: TRBD1 (5 bases). Germline V CDR1 and CDR2: MNHEY, SVGEGT. CDR3 length: 13 amino acids. The germline V and J ends were trimmed by 8 bases and 3 bases, with 13 bases remaining between them. In nucleotides, the CDR3 is TGTGCCAGCGCCCGGGGCACCGACTATGGCTACACCTTC. Translation: CASARGTDYGYTF.

The CDR3 sequence: CASSLDPSGTEAFF. CDR3 DNA sequence: TGTGCCAGCAGCTTAGACCCATCCGGCACTGAAGCTTTCTTT. The rearrangement links TRBV7-8 to TRBJ1-1; D not certain. Germline CDR1 is SGHVS and CDR2 is FQNEAQ. The CDR3 loop spans 14 amino acids. Trimming pared 1 base from V and 4 bases from J, leaving 10 bases between.

This chain joins TRBV3-1 and TRBJ2-1; the D gene is possibly TRBD2 (5 bases). Trimming removed 2 bases from V and 4 bases from J, with 12 bases in between. CDR1 and CDR2 from the germline V gene are LGHDT and YNNKEL (reference sequence). The CDR3 consists of 15 residues. The CDR3 nucleotides read TGTGCCAGCAGCCAATTTCGGACTGCTTACAATGAGCAGTTCTTC. Its protein product is CASSQFRTAYNEQFF.

This clonotype was observed at least ten times. DNA of the CDR3: TGTGCCTGGAGTGTCGGCAATGAGCAGTTCTTC. Translation gives CAWSVGNEQFF. V usage is TRBV30 and J usage is TRBJ2-1; D gene uncertain. V lost 0 bases to trimming and J lost 6 bases, with 3 bases between them. The V gene's germline CDR1 is GTSNPN and CDR2 SVGIG (reference sequence). This CDR3 comprises 11 residues.

The V and J genes are TRBV5-1 and TRBJ2-2; 7 bases fit TRBD1. The junction had 3 bases not matched to a gene; V was cut back by 3 bases and J by 1 base. The CDR3 extends over 15 amino acids. In germline, CDR1 is SGHRS, CDR2 YFSETQ. CDR3 bases: TGCGCCAGCAGCTCATGGACAGGGAACACCGGGGAGCTGTTTTTT. Protein: CASSSWTGNTGELFF.

In this sample, this clonotype turned up many times. This chain joins TRBV15 and TRBJ2-5; TRBD2 might be the D (6 bases). V lost 5 bases and J 5 bases, leaving 15 bases between the germline ends. The CDR3 runs to 14 residues. Per the germline V gene, CDR1 is LNHNV and CDR2 is YYDKDF (reference sequence). CDR3 DNA sequence: TGTGCCACCAGCGCCGGGGGTTACGGGGAGACCCAGTACTTC. Translated: CATSAGGYGETQYF.

The table lists this clonotype with a few counts. The chain joins TRBV5-1 to TRBJ2-2; D is possibly TRBD1 or TRBD2 (6 bases each). The ends were cut back, 4 bases at V and 1 base at J, with 17 bases in the middle. This CDR3 comprises 17 residues. Germline CDR1 SGHRS, CDR2 YFSETQ. Written as DNA, the CDR3 is TGCGCCAGCAGCGGGGGGCTAAGCGGAGGGAACACCGGGGAGCTGTTTTTT. Its protein product is CASSGGLSGGNTGELFF.

This clonotype was found a few times. The J gene is TRBJ2-1, the V gene TRBV6-2 or TRBV6-3; a possible D gene is TRBD2 (5 bases). The V gene's germline CDR1 is MNHEY and CDR2 SVGEGT. V was clipped by 4 bases and J by 7 bases, with 20 bases between them. The length of the CDR3 is 16 residues. Written as DNA, the CDR3 is TGTGCCAGCAGTTTTTTTCTGGCTAGCTCCCTGAATGAGCAGTTCTTC. Its protein is CASSFFLASSLNEQFF.

This clonotype was recorded at least ten times. The CDR3 region is CAISVYRGQETQYF. Written as DNA, the CDR3 is TGTGCCATCAGTGTATACAGGGGACAAGAGACCCAGTACTTC. The rearrangement joins TRBV10-3 to TRBJ2-5; 7 bases match TRBD1. V dropped 4 bases and J dropped 2; count of bases not matched to a gene: 4. The length of the CDR3 is 14 residues. Looked up from germline, CDR1 is ENHRY and CDR2 is SYGVKD.

In its sample, this clonotype was seen a few times. The chain employs TRBV20-1 and TRBJ1-2; D is uncertain. Trimming took off 3 bases at V and 4 bases at J, with 12 bases between the two ends. This CDR3 has 13 amino acids. CDR1 is DFQATT, CDR2 SNEGSKA, per germline (reference sequence). The CDR3 loop reads CSARIGPAYGYTF. In DNA form, the CDR3 reads TGCAGTGCTAGGATTGGGCCAGCCTATGGCTACACCTTC.

J is TRBJ1-2 and V is TRBV7-9, with 8 bases identical to TRBD1. J lost 3 bases, V lost 5 bases, and 5 bases had no gene match. There are 14 residues in the CDR3. Germline V CDR1 and CDR2: SEHNR, FQNEAQ (reference sequence). This CDR3 reads CASSQIRGHYGYTF. The CDR3 region has the DNA TGTGCCAGCAGCCAAATCAGGGGGCACTATGGCTACACCTTC.

The rearrangement joins TRBV12-3 or TRBV12-4 to TRBJ1-2; the D is unclear. The CDR3 is 14 amino acids. Trimming removed 2 bases at V and 8 bases at J, with 15 bases between. CDR3 bases: TGTGCCAGCAGTTTAAGTTCCTCACCTCTAGGCTACACCTTC. Its protein product is CASSLSSSPLGYTF.